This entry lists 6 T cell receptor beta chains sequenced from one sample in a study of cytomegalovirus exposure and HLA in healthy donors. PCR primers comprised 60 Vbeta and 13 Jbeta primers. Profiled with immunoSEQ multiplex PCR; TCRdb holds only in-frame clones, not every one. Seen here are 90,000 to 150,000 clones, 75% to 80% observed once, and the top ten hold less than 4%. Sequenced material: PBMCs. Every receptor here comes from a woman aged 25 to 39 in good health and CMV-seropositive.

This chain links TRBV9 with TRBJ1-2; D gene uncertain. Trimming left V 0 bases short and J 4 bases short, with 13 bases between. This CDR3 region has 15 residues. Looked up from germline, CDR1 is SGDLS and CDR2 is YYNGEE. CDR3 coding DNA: TGTGCCAGCAGCGTAGACTCGGGTATGAGCTATGGCTACACCTTC. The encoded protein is CASSVDSGMSYGYTF. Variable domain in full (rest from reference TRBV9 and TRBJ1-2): DSGVTQTPKHLITATGQRVTLRCSPRSGDLSVYWYQQSLDQGLQFLIQYYNGEERAKGNILERFSAQQFPDLHSELNLSSLELGDSALYFCASSVDSGMSYGYTFGSGTRLTVV.

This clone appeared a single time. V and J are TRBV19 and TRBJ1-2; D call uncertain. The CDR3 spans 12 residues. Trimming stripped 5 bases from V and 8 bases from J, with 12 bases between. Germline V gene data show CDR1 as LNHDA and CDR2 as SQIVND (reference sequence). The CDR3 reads CASSLRGGGYTF. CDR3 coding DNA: TGTGCCAGTAGTCTTCGTGGTGGCGGCTACACCTTC.

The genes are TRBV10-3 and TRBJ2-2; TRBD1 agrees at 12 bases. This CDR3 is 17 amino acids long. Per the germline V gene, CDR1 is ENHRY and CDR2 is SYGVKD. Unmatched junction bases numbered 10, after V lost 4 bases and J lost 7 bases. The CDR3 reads CAISVPPGQGALGELFF. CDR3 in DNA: TGTGCCATCAGTGTGCCCCCGGGACAGGGGGCTCTCGGGGAGCTGTTTTTT.

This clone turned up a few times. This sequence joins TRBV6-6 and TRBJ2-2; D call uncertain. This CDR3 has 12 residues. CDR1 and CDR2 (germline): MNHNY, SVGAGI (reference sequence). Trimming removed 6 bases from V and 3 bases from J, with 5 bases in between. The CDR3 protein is CASREHTGELFF. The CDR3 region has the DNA TGTGCCAGCAGGGAGCACACCGGGGAGCTGTTTTTT.

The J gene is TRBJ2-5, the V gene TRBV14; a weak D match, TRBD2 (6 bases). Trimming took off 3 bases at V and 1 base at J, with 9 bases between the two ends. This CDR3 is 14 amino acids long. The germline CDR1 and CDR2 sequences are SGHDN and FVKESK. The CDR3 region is CASSQVGGQETQYF. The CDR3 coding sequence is TGTGCCAGCAGCCAGGTGGGGGGCCAAGAGACCCAGTACTTC.

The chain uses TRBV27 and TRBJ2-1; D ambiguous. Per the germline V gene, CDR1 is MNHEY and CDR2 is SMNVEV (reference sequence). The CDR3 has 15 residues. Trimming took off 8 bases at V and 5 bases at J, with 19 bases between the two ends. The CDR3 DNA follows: TGTGCCAGCGCCATGAGGAATCAACCTAACAATGAGCAGTTCTTC. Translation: CASAMRNQPNNEQFF.